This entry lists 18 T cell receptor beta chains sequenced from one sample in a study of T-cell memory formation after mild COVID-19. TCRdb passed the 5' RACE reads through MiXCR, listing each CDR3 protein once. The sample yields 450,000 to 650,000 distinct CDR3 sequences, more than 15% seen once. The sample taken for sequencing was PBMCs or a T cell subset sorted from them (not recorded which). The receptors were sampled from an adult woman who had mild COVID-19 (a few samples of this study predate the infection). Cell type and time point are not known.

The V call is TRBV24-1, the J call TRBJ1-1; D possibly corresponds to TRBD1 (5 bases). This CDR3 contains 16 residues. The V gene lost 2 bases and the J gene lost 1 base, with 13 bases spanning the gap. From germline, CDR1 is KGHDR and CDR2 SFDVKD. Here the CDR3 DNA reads TGTGCCACCAGTGATTCAGGAGGGGCTCCGAACACTGAAGCTTTCTTT. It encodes CATSDSGGAPNTEAFF.

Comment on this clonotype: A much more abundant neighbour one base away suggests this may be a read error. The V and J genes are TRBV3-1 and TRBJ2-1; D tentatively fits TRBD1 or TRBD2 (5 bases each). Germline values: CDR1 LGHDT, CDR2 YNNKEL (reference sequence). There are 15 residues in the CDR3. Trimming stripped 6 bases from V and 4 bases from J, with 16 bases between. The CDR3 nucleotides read TGTGCCAGCAGATCGGGGACCGGACTTTACAATGAGCAGTTCTTC. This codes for CASRSGTGLYNEQFF.

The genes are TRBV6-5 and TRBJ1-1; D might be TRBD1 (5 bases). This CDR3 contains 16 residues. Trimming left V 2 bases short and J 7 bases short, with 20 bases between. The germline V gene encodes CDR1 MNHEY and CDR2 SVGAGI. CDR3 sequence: CASSYGFAGGPLEAFF. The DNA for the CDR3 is TGTGCCAGCAGTTACGGCTTTGCGGGGGGACCCCTTGAAGCTTTCTTT.

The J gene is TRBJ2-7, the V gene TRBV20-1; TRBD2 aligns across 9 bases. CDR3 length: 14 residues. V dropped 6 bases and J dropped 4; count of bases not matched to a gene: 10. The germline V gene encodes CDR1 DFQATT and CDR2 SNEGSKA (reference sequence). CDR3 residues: CSAQDGAGGYEQYF. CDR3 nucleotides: TGCAGTGCCCAGGATGGAGCGGGAGGTTACGAGCAGTACTTC.

The CDR3 coding sequence is TGTGCCAGCAGCCCTTGGACGGTGGACGATCAGGGCGAGCAGTACTTC. Its translation is CASSPWTVDDQGEQYF. This chain uses TRBV9 with TRBJ2-7; D is perhaps TRBD1 (5 bases). CDR1 and CDR2 from the germline V gene are SGDLS and YYNGEE. This CDR3 is 16 amino acids long. V shed 4 bases and J shed 6 bases, with 23 bases lying between them.

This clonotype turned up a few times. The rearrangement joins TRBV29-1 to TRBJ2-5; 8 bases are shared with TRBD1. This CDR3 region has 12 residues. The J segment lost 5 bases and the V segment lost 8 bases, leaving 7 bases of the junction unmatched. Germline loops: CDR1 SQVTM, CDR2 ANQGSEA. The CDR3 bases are TGCAGCTACCAGGGGGCGGTCGAGACCCAGTACTTC. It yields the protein CSYQGAVETQYF.

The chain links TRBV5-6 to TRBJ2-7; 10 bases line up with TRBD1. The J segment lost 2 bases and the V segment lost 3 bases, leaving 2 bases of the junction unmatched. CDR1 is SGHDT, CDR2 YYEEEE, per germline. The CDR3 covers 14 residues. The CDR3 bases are TGTGCCAGCAGCTGGGGGACAGGGGCCTACGAGCAGTACTTC. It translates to CASSWGTGAYEQYF.

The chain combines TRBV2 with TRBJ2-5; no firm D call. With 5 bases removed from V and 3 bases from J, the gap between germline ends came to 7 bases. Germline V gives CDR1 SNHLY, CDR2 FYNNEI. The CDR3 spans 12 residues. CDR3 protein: CASSHEEETQYF. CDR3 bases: TGTGCCAGCAGTCACGAGGAAGAGACCCAGTACTTC.

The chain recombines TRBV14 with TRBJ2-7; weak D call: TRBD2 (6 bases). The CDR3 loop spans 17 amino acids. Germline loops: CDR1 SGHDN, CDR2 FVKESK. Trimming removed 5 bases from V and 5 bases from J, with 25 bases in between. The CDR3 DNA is TGTGCCAGCAGCTCAGTCAGACCCGGGACTCCCTTTCACGAGCAGTACTTC. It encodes CASSSVRPGTPFHEQYF.

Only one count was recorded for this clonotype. CDR3 region: CASSLGTQRETQYF. CDR3 in DNA: TGTGCCAGCAGCCTCGGGACCCAGAGGGAGACCCAGTACTTC. The chain is built from TRBV7-9 and TRBJ2-5; D possibly uses TRBD1 or TRBD2 (5 bases each). Germline V CDR1 and CDR2: SEHNR, FQNEAQ (reference sequence). V was trimmed by 5 bases and J by 5 bases, leaving 15 bases between them. The CDR3 extends over 14 amino acids.

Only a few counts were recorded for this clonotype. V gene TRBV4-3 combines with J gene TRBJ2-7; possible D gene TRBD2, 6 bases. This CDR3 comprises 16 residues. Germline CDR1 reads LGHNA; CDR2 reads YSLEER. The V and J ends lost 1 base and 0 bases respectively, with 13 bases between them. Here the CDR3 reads CASSQGVSGLSYEQYF. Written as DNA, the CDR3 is TGCGCCAGCAGCCAAGGGGTTAGCGGTCTCTCCTACGAGCAGTACTTC.

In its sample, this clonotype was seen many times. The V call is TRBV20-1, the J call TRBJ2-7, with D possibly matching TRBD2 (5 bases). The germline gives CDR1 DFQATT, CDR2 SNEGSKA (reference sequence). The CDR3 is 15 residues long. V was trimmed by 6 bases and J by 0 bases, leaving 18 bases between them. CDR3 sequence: CSAAPLSGDSYEQYF. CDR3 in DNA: TGCAGTGCCGCCCCCTTGAGCGGAGACTCCTACGAGCAGTACTTC.

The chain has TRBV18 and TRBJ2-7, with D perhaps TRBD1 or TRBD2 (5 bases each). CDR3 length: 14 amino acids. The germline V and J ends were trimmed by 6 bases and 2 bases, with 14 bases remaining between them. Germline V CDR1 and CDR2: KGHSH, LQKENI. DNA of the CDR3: TGTGCCAGCTCCCCGGACAAGGGACCCTACGAGCAGTACTTC. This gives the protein CASSPDKGPYEQYF.

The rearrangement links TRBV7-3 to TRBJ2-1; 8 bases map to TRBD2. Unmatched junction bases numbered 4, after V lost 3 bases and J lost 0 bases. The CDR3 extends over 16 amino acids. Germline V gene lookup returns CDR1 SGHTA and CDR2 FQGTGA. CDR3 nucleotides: TGTGCCAGCAGCTTCTTAGCGGGAAGCTCCTACAATGAGCAGTTCTTC. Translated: CASSFLAGSSYNEQFF.

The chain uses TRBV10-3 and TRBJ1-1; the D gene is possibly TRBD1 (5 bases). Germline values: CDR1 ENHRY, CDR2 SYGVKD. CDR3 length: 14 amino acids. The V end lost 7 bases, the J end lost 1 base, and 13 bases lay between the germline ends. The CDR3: CAITNSRENTEAFF. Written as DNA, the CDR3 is TGTGCCATCACCAATTCCAGGGAGAACACTGAAGCTTTCTTT.

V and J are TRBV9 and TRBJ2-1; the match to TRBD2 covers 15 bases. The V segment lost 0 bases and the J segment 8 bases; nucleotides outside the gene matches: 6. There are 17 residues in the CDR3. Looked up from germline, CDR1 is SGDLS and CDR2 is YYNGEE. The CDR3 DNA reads TGTGCCAGCAGCGTAGGCCCCGGACTAGCGGGAGGGGATGAGCAGTTCTTC. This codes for CASSVGPGLAGGDEQFF.

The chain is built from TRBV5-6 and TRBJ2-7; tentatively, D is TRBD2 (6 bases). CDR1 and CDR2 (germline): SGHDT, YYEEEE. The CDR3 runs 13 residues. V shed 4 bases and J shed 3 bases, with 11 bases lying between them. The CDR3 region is CASSKGTVYEQYF. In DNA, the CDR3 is TGTGCCAGCAGCAAGGGGACTGTCTACGAGCAGTACTTC.

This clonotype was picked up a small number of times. This CDR3 is CSASRLADSYNEQFF. The CDR3 DNA is TGCAGTGCTAGCCGACTAGCGGACTCCTACAATGAGCAGTTCTTC. J is TRBJ2-1 and V is TRBV20-1; TRBD2 matches 9 bases. Germline CDR1 reads DFQATT; CDR2 reads SNEGSKA (reference sequence). The CDR3 is 15 residues long. V dropped 3 bases and J dropped 0; count of bases not matched to a gene: 3.